This T cell receptor beta chain comes out of a study of T cell responses to AZD1222 COVID-19 vaccine. Across the study: Second-dose groups at about 4 or about 12 weeks were pooled.

General study results and limits: Donor demographics were predominantly white British with a female majority; clonal diversity may be underestimated. Unmutated regions of variants are reportedly targeted by nearly half of spike-specific TCRs.

To note about this clone: Its specificity is not known.

This CDR3 has 14 amino acids. V dropped 0 bases and J dropped 7 bases, with 13 bases sitting between them. CDR1 and CDR2 (germline): SGHRS, YFSETQ. TCRdb's copy holds only in-frame clones and misses some; the assay was immunoSEQ multiplex PCR. The repertoire holds 110,000 to 150,000 clones, with approximately 92% as singletons. The V and J genes are TRBV5-1 and TRBJ2-5; the D gene is possibly TRBD2 (7 bases). The receptor was derived from an adult in good health. This sample comprised peripheral blood, obtained on day 0 of AZD1222 vaccination. This CDR3 is CASSLAGGPGTQYF. The CDR3 region has the DNA TGCGCCAGCAGCTTGGCCGGGGGGCCGGGGACCCAGTACTTC.